This T cell receptor beta chain was profiled in a study of a mutant IDH1 vaccine in newly diagnosed glioma. Background on the study: Of treated patients, 62.5% were men and about 38% women, averaging roughly 42 years. Patients got radiotherapy, temozolomide, or both beforehand, and most got both.

Regarding this clone: The antigen remains unidentified.

Documented time point: week 35, safety follow-up. In every dose of vaccine, 300 ug of mutant IDH1 20-mer peptide was given alongside topical imiquimod. Scheduled for weeks 1, 3, 5, 7, 11, 15, 19 and 23, eight vaccinations were given to patients. Libraries were prepared by immunoSEQ multiplex PCR; TCRdb keeps only in-frame clonotypes and omits some of them. The sample has some 48,000 clones, approximately 79% seen once. V was clipped by 7 bases and J by 12 bases, with 21 bases between them. CDR1 is LNHDA and CDR2 is SQIVND in the germline V gene (reference sequence). The CDR3 has 14 amino acids. The rearrangement links TRBV19 to TRBJ1-4; D possibly corresponds to TRBD1 (5 bases). The clonotype was recovered from a man in his forties with glioma. This specimen was PBMCs, taken from a glioma patient whose treatment included an IDH1 peptide vaccine. The CDR3 DNA sequence: TGTGCCAGTACTCTCCGGGCGGGGACCCAAGAACTGTTTTTT. It yields the protein CASTLRAGTQELFF.